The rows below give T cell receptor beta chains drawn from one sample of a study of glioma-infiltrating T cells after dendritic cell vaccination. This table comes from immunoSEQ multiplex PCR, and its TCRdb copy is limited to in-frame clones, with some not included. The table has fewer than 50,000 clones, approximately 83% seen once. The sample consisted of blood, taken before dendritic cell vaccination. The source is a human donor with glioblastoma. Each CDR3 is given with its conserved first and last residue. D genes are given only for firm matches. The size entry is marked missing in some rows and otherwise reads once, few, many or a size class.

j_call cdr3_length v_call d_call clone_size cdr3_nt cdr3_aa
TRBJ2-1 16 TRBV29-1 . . TGCAGCGTTGTCTCCCTCTTGTGGGCAGGGGAAAATGAGCAGTTCTTC CSVVSLLWAGENEQFF
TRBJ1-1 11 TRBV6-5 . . TGTGCCAGCGGCGACAGGACGACTAACTTCTTT CASGDRTTNFF
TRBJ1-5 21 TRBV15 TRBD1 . TGTGCCACCAGCAGGGGTCCCTCCGGGACAGGGAACTTCATTGGCAATCAGCCCCAGCATTTT CATSRGPSGTGNFIGNQPQHF
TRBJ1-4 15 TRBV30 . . TGTGCCTGGAGTGTACAAGATCGAAGGGGAGAAAAACTGTTTTTT CAWSVQDRRGEKLFF
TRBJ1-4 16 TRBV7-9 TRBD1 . TGTGCCAGCAGCGACCCCGGACAGGGAAGCAATGAAAAACTGTTTTTT CASSDPGQGSNEKLFF
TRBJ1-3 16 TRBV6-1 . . TGTGCCAGCAGTGAAGTGGGCGGGAGCTCTGGAAACACCATATATTTT CASSEVGGSSGNTIYF
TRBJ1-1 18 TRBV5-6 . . TGTGCCAGCAGCTCGGAATCCACAGGGACCCTAATGAACACTGAAGCTTTCTTT CASSSESTGTLMNTEAFF
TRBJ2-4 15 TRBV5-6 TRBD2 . TGTGCCAGCAGCTTCGGGGGGTGGTCCAAAAACATTCAGTACTTC CASSFGGWSKNIQYF
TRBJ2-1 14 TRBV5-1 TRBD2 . TGCGCCAGCAGGCTCGGGACTAGCGACAATGAGCAGTTCTTC CASRLGTSDNEQFF
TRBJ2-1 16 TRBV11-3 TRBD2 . TGTGCCAGCAGCCTGGGACTAGCGGGGGTGTACAATGAGCAGTTCTTC CASSLGLAGVYNEQFF
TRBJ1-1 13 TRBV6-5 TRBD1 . TGTGCCAGCAGTCCGACAGGGCAGTTTGAAGCTTTCTTT CASSPTGQFEAFF
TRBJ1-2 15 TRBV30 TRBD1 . TGTGCCTGGGGGACAGGGGCCAAGGGGGCGAAAGGCTACACCTTC CAWGTGAKGAKGYTF
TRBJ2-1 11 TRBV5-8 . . TGTGCCAGCAGCTTGGGACTAGTGGAGTTCTTC CASSLGLVEFF
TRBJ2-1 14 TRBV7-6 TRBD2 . TGTGCCAGTTCCTTACAGCGGGAGCGCAATGAGCAGTTCTTC CASSLQRERNEQFF
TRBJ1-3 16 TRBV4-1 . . TGCGCCAGCAGCCAAGATGTGGCGGCCCCGGGGAACACCATATATTTT CASSQDVAAPGNTIYF
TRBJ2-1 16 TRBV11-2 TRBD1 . TGTGCCAGCAGCTTAATGGGACAGGGGAGATCCAATGAGCAGTTCTTC CASSLMGQGRSNEQFF
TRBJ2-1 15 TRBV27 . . TGTGCCAGCAGCCGAGGGGGGGTATCCTACAATGAGCAGTTCTTC CASSRGGVSYNEQFF
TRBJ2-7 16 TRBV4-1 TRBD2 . TGCGCCAGCAGCCAAGCGCCAGGGAGGGACCCCTACGAGCAGTACTTC CASSQAPGRDPYEQYF
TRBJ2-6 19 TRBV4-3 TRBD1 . TGCGCCAGCAGCCGATGGACAGGATCTAGTATGAGCGGGGCCAACGTCCTGACTTTC CASSRWTGSSMSGANVLTF
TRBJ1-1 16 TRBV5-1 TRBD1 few TGCGCCAGCAGCCTGGGACAGGGGGCCGTGGGTGGTGAAGCTTTCTTT CASSLGQGAVGGEAFF
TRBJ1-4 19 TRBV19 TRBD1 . TGTGCCAGTAGTCGGGTGGGGACAGGGTTTAATGCAGATGGTGAAAAACTGTTTTTT CASSRVGTGFNADGEKLFF
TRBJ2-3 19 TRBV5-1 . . TGCGCCAGCAGCTCAGGGACTGGGGCGGGAACAATACAAACAGATACGCAGTATTTT CASSSGTGAGTIQTDTQYF
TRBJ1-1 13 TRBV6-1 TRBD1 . TGTGCCAGCATCAGACAGGGGAACACTGAAGCTTTCTTT CASIRQGNTEAFF
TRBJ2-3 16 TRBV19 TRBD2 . TGTGCCGGACCCTCGAATGCGGGAGGGGACCCAGATACGCAGTATTTT CAGPSNAGGDPDTQYF
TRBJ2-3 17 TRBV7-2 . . TGTGCCAGCAGCTCCCTTATATACCGGACAGCCACAGATACGCAGTATTTT CASSSLIYRTATDTQYF
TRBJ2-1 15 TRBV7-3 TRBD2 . TGTGCCAGCAGCTTGGGCGGGAGGGCCTACAATGAGCAGTTCTTC CASSLGGRAYNEQFF
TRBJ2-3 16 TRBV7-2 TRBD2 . TGTGCCAGCAGCTCCCATAGCGGGGGGGCCGGAGATACGCAGTATTTT CASSSHSGGAGDTQYF
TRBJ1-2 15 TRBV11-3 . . TGTGCCAGCAGCTTAACTACAGGGTTCTATTATGGCTACACCTTC CASSLTTGFYYGYTF
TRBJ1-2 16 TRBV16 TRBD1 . TGTGCCAGCAGCCTAAAAACAGGGGCCATGAACTATGGCTACACCTTC CASSLKTGAMNYGYTF
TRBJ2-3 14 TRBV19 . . TGTGCCAGTAGATTTCGCGGACCAGGGGATACGCAGTATTTT CASRFRGPGDTQYF
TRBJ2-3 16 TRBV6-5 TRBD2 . TGTGCCAGCAGTTACCAGAGCGGGGGGGCCCCAGATACGCAGTATTTT CASSYQSGGAPDTQYF
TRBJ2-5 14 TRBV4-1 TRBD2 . TGCGCCAGCAGCCAAGCGGCTAGCGGAGAGACCCAGTACTTC CASSQAASGETQYF
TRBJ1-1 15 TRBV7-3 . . TGTGCCAGCAGCGTCGGGACACCGGGGTTCACTGAAGCTTTCTTT CASSVGTPGFTEAFF
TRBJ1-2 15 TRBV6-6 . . TGTGCCAGCAGTCCTACTGACAGGTTGGGAGATGGCTACACCTTC CASSPTDRLGDGYTF
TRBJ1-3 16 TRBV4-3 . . TGCGCCAGCAGCCAAGATCTTACAGGGTCGGGAAACACCATATATTTT CASSQDLTGSGNTIYF
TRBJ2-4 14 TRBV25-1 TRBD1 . TGTGCCAGCAGTATGGGACAGGGCAAAAACATTCAGTACTTC CASSMGQGKNIQYF
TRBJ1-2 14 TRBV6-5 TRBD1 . TGTGCCAGCAGCACAGGGGTCGGAGGGAATGGCTACACCTTC CASSTGVGGNGYTF